This TCR beta chain was profiled in a study of beta chain features in type 1 diabetes. cDNA synthesis used the whole RNA isolate, giving expressed TCRB sequences. The repertoire was sequenced with immunoSEQ multiplex PCR; TCRdb's copy has only in-frame clones and lacks some. The repertoire consists of more than 85,000 clones, with approximately 39% occurring once and the leading ten covering roughly 0.059%. This CDR3 has 16 amino acids. Germline CDR1 reads SEHNR; CDR2 reads FQNEAQ (reference sequence). V was shortened by 7 bases and J by 0 bases, with 17 bases between the two germline ends. Findings and limits, study-wide: Patients' naive, central memory and Treg TCRB repertoires seemed closer to one another than those of healthy donors. Shorter templates might be favored by PCR, equally in patients and controls. Moderate yet significant TCRB CDR3 shortening was seen in Type 1 diabetes patients in all four CD4+ subsets.

Note on this clone: Its matching antigen is unknown.

Sorting that relied on CD45RO/CCR7/CD25/CD127/CD95/CD27 yielded CD4+ naive, central memory, regulatory and stem cell-like memory cells. The V and J genes are TRBV7-9 and TRBJ2-3; a possible D gene is TRBD1 (6 bases). The source is a woman between 18 and 29 years old in good health. Sequencing was performed on stem cell memory CD4+ T cells from blood. The CDR3 region is CASNQDRFTSTDTQYF. The CDR3 nucleotides read TGTGCCAGCAACCAGGACAGATTCACTAGCACAGATACGCAGTATTTT.